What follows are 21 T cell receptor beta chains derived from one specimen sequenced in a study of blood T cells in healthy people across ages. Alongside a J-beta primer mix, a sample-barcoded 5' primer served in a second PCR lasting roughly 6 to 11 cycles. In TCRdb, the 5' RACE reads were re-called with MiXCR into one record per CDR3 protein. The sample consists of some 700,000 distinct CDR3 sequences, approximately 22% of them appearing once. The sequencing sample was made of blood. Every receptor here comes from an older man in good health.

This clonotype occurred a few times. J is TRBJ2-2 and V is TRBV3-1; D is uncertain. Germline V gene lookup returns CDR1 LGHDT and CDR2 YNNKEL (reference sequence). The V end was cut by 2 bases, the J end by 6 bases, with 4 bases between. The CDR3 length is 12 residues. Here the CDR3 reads CASSQSSGELFF. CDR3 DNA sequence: TGTGCCAGCAGCCAATCCTCCGGGGAGCTGTTTTTT. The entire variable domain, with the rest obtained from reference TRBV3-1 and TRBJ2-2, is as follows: DTAVSQTPKYLVTQMGNDKSIKCEQNLGHDTMYWYKQDSKKFLKIMFSYNNKELIINETVPNRFSPKSPDKAHLNLHINSLELGDSAVYFCASSQSSGELFFGEGSRLTVL.

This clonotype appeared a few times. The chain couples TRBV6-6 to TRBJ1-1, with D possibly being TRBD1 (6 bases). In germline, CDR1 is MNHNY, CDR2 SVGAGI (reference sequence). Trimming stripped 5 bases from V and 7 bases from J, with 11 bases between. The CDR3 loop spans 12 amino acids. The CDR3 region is CASSPRDNEAFF. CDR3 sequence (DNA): TGTGCCAGCAGTCCCCGGGACAATGAAGCTTTCTTT.

CDR3 region: CASRQVPGNQPQHF. CDR3 DNA sequence: TGTGCCAGTCGACAGGTACCGGGCAATCAGCCCCAGCATTTT. The gene calls are TRBV28 and TRBJ1-5; the D gene is possibly TRBD1 (6 bases). V dropped 9 bases and J dropped 2 bases, with 14 bases sitting between them. The CDR3 spans 14 residues. The germline gives CDR1 MDHEN, CDR2 SYDVKM.

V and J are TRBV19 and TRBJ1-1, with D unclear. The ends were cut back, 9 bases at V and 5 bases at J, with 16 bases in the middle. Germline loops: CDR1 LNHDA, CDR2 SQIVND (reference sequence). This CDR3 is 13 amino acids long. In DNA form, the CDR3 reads TGTGCCAGAGTGGAAGGTGTCGGGACTGAAGCTTTCTTT. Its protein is CARVEGVGTEAFF.

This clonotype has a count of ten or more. In DNA, the CDR3 is TGCAGTGCTAGAGGACTGCTCTACTACGAGCAGTACGTC. This gives the protein CSARGLLYYEQYV. V gene TRBV20-1 combines with J gene TRBJ2-7; D uncertain. The CDR3 spans 13 residues. V was cut by 1 base and J by 3 bases, with 10 bases left in between. CDR1 is DFQATT and CDR2 is SNEGSKA in the germline V gene (reference sequence).

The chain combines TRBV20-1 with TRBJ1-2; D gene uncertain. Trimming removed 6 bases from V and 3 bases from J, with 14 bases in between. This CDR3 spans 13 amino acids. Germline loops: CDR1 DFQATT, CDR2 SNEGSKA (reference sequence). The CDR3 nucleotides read TGCAGTGCAGAACGGTTCGGAGACTATGGCTACACCTTC. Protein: CSAERFGDYGYTF.

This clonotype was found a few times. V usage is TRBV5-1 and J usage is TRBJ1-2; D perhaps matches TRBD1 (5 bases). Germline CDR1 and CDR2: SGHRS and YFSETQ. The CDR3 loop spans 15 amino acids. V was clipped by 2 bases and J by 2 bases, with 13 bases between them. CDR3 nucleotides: TGCGCCAGCAGCTTATCAGATCCAGGGAACTATGGCTACACCTTC. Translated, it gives CASSLSDPGNYGYTF.

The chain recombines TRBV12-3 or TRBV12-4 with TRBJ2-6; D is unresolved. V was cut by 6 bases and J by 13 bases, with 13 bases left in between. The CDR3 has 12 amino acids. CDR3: CASSLEAVVLTF. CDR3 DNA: TGTGCCAGCAGCCTTGAGGCAGTTGTCCTGACTTTC.

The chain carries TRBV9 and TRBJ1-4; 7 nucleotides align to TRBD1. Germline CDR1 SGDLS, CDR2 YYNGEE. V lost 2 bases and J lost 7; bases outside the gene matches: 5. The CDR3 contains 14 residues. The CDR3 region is CASSVGTVGEKLFF. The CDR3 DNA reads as TGTGCCAGCAGCGTTGGGACAGTTGGTGAAAAACTGTTTTTT.

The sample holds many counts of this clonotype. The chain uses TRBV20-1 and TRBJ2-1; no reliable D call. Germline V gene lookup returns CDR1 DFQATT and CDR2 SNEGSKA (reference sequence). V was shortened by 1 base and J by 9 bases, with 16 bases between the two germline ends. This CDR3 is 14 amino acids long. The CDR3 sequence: CSARVPSRSSEQFF. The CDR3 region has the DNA TGCAGTGCTAGAGTCCCCTCACGCTCGAGTGAGCAGTTCTTC.

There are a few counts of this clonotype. CDR3: CASSEISRGHTDTQYF. CDR3 coding DNA: TGCGCCAGCAGTGAGATCAGTAGAGGGCACACAGATACGCAGTATTTT. This chain links TRBV10-1 with TRBJ2-3, with D tentatively TRBD2 (5 bases). Germline V CDR1 and CDR2: WNHNN, SYGVQD (reference sequence). Trimming shortened V by 2 bases and J by 2 bases, and 14 bases separated the two germline ends. The CDR3 is 16 residues long.

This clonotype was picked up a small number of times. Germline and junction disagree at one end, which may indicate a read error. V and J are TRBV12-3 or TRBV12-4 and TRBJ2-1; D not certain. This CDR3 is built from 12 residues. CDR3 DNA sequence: TGCGCCAGCAGTGCCCTAAACAATGAGCAGTTCTTC. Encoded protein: CASSALNNEQFF.

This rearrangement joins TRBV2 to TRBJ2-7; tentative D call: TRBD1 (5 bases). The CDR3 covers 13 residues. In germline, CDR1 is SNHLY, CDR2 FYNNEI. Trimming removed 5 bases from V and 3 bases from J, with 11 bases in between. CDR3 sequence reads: CASSRDRYYEQYF. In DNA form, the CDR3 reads TGTGCCAGCAGTCGTGACAGATACTACGAGCAGTACTTC.

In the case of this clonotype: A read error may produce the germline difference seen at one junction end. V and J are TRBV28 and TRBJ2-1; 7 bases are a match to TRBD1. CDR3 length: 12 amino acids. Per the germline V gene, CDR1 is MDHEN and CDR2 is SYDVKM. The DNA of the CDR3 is TGTGCCAGCAGTTTGCCGGAGACAGGGCAGTCCTTC. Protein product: CASSLPETGQSF.

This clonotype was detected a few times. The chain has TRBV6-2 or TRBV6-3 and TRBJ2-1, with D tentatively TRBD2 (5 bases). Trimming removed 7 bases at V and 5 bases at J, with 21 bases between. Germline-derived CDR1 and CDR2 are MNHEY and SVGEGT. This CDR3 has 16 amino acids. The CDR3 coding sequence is TGTGCCAGCATCCCTTCCCTAGGACTTCCGAACAATGAGCAGTTCTTC. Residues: CASIPSLGLPNNEQFF.

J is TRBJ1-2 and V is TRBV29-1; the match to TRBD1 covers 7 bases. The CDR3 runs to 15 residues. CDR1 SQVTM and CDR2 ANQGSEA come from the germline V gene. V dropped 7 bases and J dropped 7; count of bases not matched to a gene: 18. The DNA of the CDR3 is TGCAGCGCTGATCGAGTGAGAGGGGGCGCGCGTGGCTACACCTTC. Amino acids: CSADRVRGGARGYTF.

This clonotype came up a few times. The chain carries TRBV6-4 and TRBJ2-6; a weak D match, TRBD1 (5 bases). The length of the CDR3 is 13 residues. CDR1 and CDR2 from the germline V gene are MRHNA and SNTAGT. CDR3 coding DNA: TGTGCTACCAGGGCTCCTGGGGCCAACGTCCTGACTTTC. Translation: CATRAPGANVLTF.

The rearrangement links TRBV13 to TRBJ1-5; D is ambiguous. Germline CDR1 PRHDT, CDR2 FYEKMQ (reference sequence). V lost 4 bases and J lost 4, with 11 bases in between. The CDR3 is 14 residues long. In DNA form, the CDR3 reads TGTGCCAGCAGCTCAACCAGACCGAATCAGCCCCAGCATTTT. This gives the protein CASSSTRPNQPQHF.

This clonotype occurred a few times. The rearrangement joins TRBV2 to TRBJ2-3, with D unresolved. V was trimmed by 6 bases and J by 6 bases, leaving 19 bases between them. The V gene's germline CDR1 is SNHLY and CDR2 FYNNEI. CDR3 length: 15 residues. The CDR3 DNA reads TGTGCCAGCAGAAGAGAGACCCCGGCCGGGGATACGCAGTATTTT. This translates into CASRRETPAGDTQYF. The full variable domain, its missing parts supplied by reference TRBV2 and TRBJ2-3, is EPEVTQTPSHQVTQMGQEVILRCVPISNHLYFYWYRQILGQKVEFLVSFYNNEISEKSEIFDDQFSVERPDGSNFTLKIRSTKLEDSAMYFCASRRETPAGDTQYFGPGTRLTVL.

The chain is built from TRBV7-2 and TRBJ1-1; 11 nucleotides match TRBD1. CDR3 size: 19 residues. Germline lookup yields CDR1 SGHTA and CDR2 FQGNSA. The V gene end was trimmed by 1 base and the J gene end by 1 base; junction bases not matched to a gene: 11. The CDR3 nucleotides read TGTGCCAGCAGCTTAGTCGGTTTCGGACAGGGGGCGAGGAACACTGAAGCTTTCTTT. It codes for CASSLVGFGQGARNTEAFF. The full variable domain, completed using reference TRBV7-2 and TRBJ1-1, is GAGVSQSPSNKVTEKGKDVELRCDPISGHTALYWYRQSLGQGLEFLIYFQGNSAPDKSGLPSDRFSAERTGGSVSTLTIQRTQQEDSAVYLCASSLVGFGQGARNTEAFFGQGTRLTVV.

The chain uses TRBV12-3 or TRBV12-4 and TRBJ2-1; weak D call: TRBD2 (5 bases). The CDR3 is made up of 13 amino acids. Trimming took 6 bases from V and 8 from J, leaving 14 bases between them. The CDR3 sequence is CASSPGPGDEQFF. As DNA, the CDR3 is TGTGCCAGCAGCCCTGGGCCCGGGGATGAGCAGTTCTTC.